This TCR beta chain is from a study of OX40 agonist ivuxolimab in advanced cancers. Profiled with immunoSEQ multiplex PCR; TCRdb holds only in-frame clones, not every one. The table includes about 34,000 clones, roughly nine tenths detected once. This clone was observed a few times. The sequence was collected from an adult with an advanced solid tumor such as melanoma, head and neck, liver or kidney cancer. Sequencing was performed on CD4+ or CD8+ T cells sorted from blood, taken in a trial of the OX40 agonist ivuxolimab.

CDR3 in DNA: TGTGCCAGCAGCGTAGGGGGGGCTGGCAATCAGCCCCAGCATTTT. Translated, it gives CASSVGGAGNQPQHF. The rearrangement links TRBV9 to TRBJ1-5; a weak D match, TRBD1 (6 bases). Trimming removed 0 bases at V and 2 bases at J, with 9 bases between. The germline V gene encodes CDR1 SGDLS and CDR2 YYNGEE. The CDR3 runs 15 residues.